The rows below give T cell receptor beta chains drawn from one sample of a study of blood T cell repertoires in COVID-19. Produced via immunoSEQ multiplex PCR; TCRdb's table is partial and in-frame only. The sample consists of 200,000 to 300,000 clones, around nine tenths of them appearing once. The sequenced material came from peripheral blood. The receptor source for this set is an older woman with COVID-19, enrolled during active disease. The CDR3 runs from the conserved cysteine through the conserved F or W. D genes are given only for firm matches. Size values are once, few and many counts, or a class for expanded clones, and some rows have none.

J,D,V,length,size,CDR3,DNA
TRBJ1-5,-,TRBV21-1,21,-,CASSKVWANRVSVYSNQPQHF,TGTGCCAGCAGCAAAGTTTGGGCCAACAGGGTATCCGTCTATAGCAATCAGCCCCAGCATTTT
TRBJ1-2,-,TRBV10-2,12,-,CASGHLTVGYTF,TGCGCCAGCGGACACTTAACCGTAGGCTACACCTTC
TRBJ2-1,TRBD2,TRBV4-3,16,-,CASSPATSGSRNEQFF,TGCGCCAGCAGCCCCGCGACTAGCGGGAGTCGGAATGAGCAGTTCTTC
TRBJ1-2,-,TRBV6-1,15,-,CASSDTGRANYGYTF,TGTGCCAGCAGTGATACAGGGAGGGCTAACTATGGCTACACCTTC
TRBJ2-1,TRBD2,TRBV9,14,-,CASSVSGTKNEQFF,TGTGCCAGCAGCGTCTCCGGGACTAAAAATGAGCAGTTCTTC
TRBJ1-4,-,TRBV5-1,16,-,CASSLGDRTTNEKLFF,TGCGCCAGCAGCTTGGGCGACAGGACAACTAATGAAAAACTGTTTTTT
TRBJ1-3,-,TRBV28,16,once,CASSHIDRSRGNTIYF,TGTGCCAGCAGCCATATCGACAGGTCTAGAGGAAACACCATATATTTT
TRBJ2-1,-,TRBV5-8,14,-,CASSPNDRRNEQFF,TGTGCCAGCAGCCCCAACGACAGACGCAATGAGCAGTTCTTC
TRBJ2-3,-,TRBV28,13,-,CASSLTKPDTQYF,TGTGCCAGCAGTTTGACTAAGCCAGATACGCAGTATTTT
TRBJ2-2,-,TRBV24-1,15,-,CATSDSFGISGELFF,TGTGCCACCAGTGACAGTTTCGGGATATCCGGGGAGCTGTTTTTT
TRBJ1-4,-,TRBV19,15,-,CASSPLGQRNEKLFF,TGTGCCAGTAGTCCACTCGGGCAGCGGAATGAAAAACTGTTTTTT
TRBJ1-4,-,TRBV4-3,16,-,CASSQGGLLTNEKLFF,TGCGCCAGCAGCCAAGGCGGCCTTTTAACTAATGAAAAACTGTTTTTT
TRBJ2-7,TRBD1,TRBV10-1,15,-,CANRPGQGKPYEQYF,TGCGCCAACCGTCCCGGACAGGGTAAACCCTACGAGCAGTACTTC
TRBJ1-5,-,TRBV19,16,-,CASSVLLGTKGQPQHF,TGTGCCAGTAGTGTCCTACTCGGGACAAAAGGTCAGCCCCAGCATTTT
TRBJ2-5,-,TRBV30,12,-,CAWSPGVETQYF,TGTGCCTGGAGTCCGGGTGTGGAGACCCAGTACTTC
TRBJ1-5,-,TRBV19,16,-,CASSIPLLGSNQPQHF,TGTGCCAGTAGTATCCCGTTACTCGGTAGCAATCAGCCCCAGCATTTT
TRBJ1-3,-,TRBV30,18,-,CAWSVRRGWGISGNTIYF,TGTGCCTGGAGTGTACGGAGAGGGTGGGGAATCTCTGGAAACACCATATATTTT
TRBJ2-5,-,TRBV3-1/TRBV3-2,15,-,CASSQDFLTAETQYF,TGTGCCAGCAGCCAAGACTTCTTGACAGCCGAGACCCAGTACTTC
TRBJ1-2,-,TRBV6-5,12,few,CASNQRGYGYTF,TGTGCCAGCAACCAAAGGGGTTATGGCTACACCTTC
TRBJ2-7,TRBD2,TRBV11-2,14,-,CASSTSGRVYEQYF,TGTGCCAGCAGCACTAGCGGGAGGGTCTACGAGCAGTACTTC